This T cell receptor (beta chain) came from a study of response to subunit inactivated influenza vaccine. Study conclusions and caveats: Every seasonal influenza vaccination brings in few new T cells, the authors suggested.

This CDR3 comprises 16 residues. Between the trimmed V and J ends, which lost 1 base and 2 bases, there was a span of 12 bases. Germline assignment: CDR1 LGHNA and CDR2 YSLEER. Remarks on this clonotype: Its specificity is unknown.

Using its own MiXCR run on the RT-PCR reads, TCRdb lists one record per CDR3 protein. The sample has hundreds of thousands of distinct CDR3 sequences, more than 15% seen once. The material was PBMCs from blood, obtained about 12 days after vaccination. This receptor was identified in a man aged 50 to 59 who received an inactivated influenza vaccine. The chain combines TRBV4-3 with TRBJ2-1; D might be TRBD2 (6 bases). CDR3 protein: CASSQVWGETYNEQFF. The CDR3 nucleotides are TGCGCCAGCAGCCAAGTTTGGGGGGAAACCTACAATGAGCAGTTCTTC.